This TCR beta chain came from a study of T cell responses to AZD1222 COVID-19 vaccine. Findings and caveats of the study: Clonal diversity may have been underestimated in mostly white British donors. CD4 TCRs linked to vaccination spanned spike, dominating at 160-218 and 743-854.

Repertoires were generated with immunoSEQ multiplex PCR, while TCRdb's copy carries only in-frame clones and drops some. The sample holds 200,000 or so clones, 90% to 95% seen once. Comment on this clone: Its antigen is as yet unknown.

Sequencing was performed on peripheral blood, taken on day 0 of AZD1222 vaccination. The clonotype was recovered from an adult in good health.

CDR3 in DNA: TGTGCCAGCAGTGAAGCAGGGGGCGTAGAGACCCAGTACTTC. It is translated as CASSEAGGVETQYF. The J gene is TRBJ2-5, the V gene TRBV6-1; 7 nucleotides align to TRBD1. Germline V gives CDR1 MNHNS, CDR2 SASEGT. The V segment lost 0 bases and the J segment 4 bases; nucleotides outside the gene matches: 2. This CDR3 has 14 residues.